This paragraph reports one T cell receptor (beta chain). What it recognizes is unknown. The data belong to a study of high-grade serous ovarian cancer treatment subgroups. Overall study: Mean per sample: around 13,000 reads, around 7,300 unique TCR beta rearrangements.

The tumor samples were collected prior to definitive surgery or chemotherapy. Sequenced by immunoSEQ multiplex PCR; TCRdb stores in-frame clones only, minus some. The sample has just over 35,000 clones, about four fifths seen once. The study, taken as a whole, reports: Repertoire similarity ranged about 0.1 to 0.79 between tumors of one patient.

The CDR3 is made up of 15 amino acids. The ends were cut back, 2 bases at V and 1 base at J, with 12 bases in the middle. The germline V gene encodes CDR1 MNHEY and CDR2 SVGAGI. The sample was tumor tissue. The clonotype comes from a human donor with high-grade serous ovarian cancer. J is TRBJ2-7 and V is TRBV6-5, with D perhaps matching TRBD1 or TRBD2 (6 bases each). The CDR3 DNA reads TGTGCCAGCAGTTACCGGAGGGGGGCATCCTACGAGCAGTACTTC. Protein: CASSYRRGASYEQYF.